This T cell receptor (beta chain) was identified in a study of blood T cell repertoires in COVID-19. Study members were between 18 and 89 years old and lived in some 26 US regions. Participant-given clinical history determined each cohort assignment. Donors in Cohort 3 counted as recovered after two negative PCRs, clearance, or symptom resolution. Germline-derived CDR1 and CDR2 are LNHDA and SQIVND (reference sequence). Trimming took 4 bases from V and 5 from J, leaving 11 bases between them. The CDR3 totals 14 residues. Method: immunoSEQ multiplex PCR; TCRdb's copy keeps in-frame clones and lacks some. There are around 300,000 clones in the sample; about nine tenths occur only once, and roughly 2.6% lies in the top ten.

The gene calls are TRBV19 and TRBJ1-4, with TRBD1 as a possible D gene (6 bases). The sample comprised PBMCs or T cells enriched from blood (not recorded which). The clonotype originates from a woman in her late teens or twenties who had recovered from COVID-19. CDR3 in amino acids: CASSSFTGNEKLFF. Written as DNA, the CDR3 is TGTGCCAGTAGTAGCTTTACAGGGAATGAAAAACTGTTTTTT.